These T cell receptor beta chains were read from a single sample in a study of early T cells in non-severe SARS-CoV-2 infection. TCRdb re-analysed the 5' RACE reads in MiXCR, keeping a single row per CDR3 protein. The data contain roughly 31,000 distinct CDR3 sequences, 4.6% of them singletons. The sample was whole blood. These receptors were taken from an adult who was a healthcare worker with PCR-confirmed SARS-CoV-2 infection or an uninfected control (not recorded which). CDR3s include the opening cysteine and the closing phenylalanine or tryptophan. The D gene is left open where the match is weak. Clone size is shown for a subset of rows, as once, few, many or a class of expanded clone.

abundance: many
d_gene: -
v_gene: TRBV7-6
j_gene: TRBJ2-4
CDR3aa: CASSLVWDEGIAKNIQYF

abundance: many
d_gene: TRBD2
v_gene: TRBV20-1
j_gene: TRBJ2-3
CDR3aa: CSAAEPSGVNTQYF

abundance: few
d_gene: -
v_gene: TRBV7-9
j_gene: TRBJ1-2
CDR3aa: CASSSHGSYGYTF

abundance: many
d_gene: TRBD1
v_gene: TRBV9
j_gene: TRBJ2-3
CDR3aa: CASSARTGVAYDTQYF

abundance: many
d_gene: -
v_gene: TRBV6-6
j_gene: TRBJ1-5
CDR3aa: CASSYSGRVMYSNQPQHF

abundance: -
d_gene: TRBD2
v_gene: TRBV9
j_gene: TRBJ2-2
CDR3aa: CASSVTSGGLNTGELFF

abundance: many
d_gene: TRBD1
v_gene: TRBV5-1
j_gene: TRBJ2-1
CDR3aa: CASSPRAGQGNNEQFF

abundance: many
d_gene: -
v_gene: TRBV7-6
j_gene: TRBJ2-5
CDR3aa: CASSLARQETQYF

abundance: -
d_gene: TRBD1
v_gene: TRBV12-3/TRBV12-4
j_gene: TRBJ2-1
CDR3aa: CASSLADRGVF

abundance: many
d_gene: -
v_gene: TRBV29-1
j_gene: TRBJ2-5
CDR3aa: CSVARGLLETQYF

abundance: many
d_gene: -
v_gene: TRBV7-7
j_gene: TRBJ2-2
CDR3aa: CASSLETGPGELFF

abundance: few
d_gene: TRBD1
v_gene: TRBV6-1
j_gene: TRBJ2-7
CDR3aa: CASSETGARGEQYF

abundance: many
d_gene: TRBD1
v_gene: TRBV7-6
j_gene: TRBJ1-1
CDR3aa: CASSRDSAFTEAFF

abundance: many
d_gene: TRBD2
v_gene: TRBV24-1
j_gene: TRBJ2-3
CDR3aa: CATSEGLAPTDTQYF

abundance: many
d_gene: TRBD2
v_gene: TRBV20-1
j_gene: TRBJ2-3
CDR3aa: CSAPTSGTDTQYF

abundance: many
d_gene: TRBD1
v_gene: TRBV5-1
j_gene: TRBJ1-2
CDR3aa: CASSPGQGADGYTF

abundance: few
d_gene: -
v_gene: TRBV20-1
j_gene: TRBJ2-2
CDR3aa: CSADSTGELFF

abundance: -
d_gene: -
v_gene: TRBV12-3/TRBV12-4
j_gene: TRBJ1-2
CDR3aa: CASSLKTGGGYTF

abundance: many
d_gene: TRBD1
v_gene: TRBV7-2
j_gene: TRBJ2-2
CDR3aa: CASSKTGGDTGELFF